The 27 T cell receptor beta chains reported below all come from one sample, sequenced in a study of response to subunit inactivated influenza vaccine. TCRdb reprocessed the RT-PCR reads with MiXCR, giving one entry per CDR3 protein. The sample yields 500,000 to 750,000 distinct CDR3 sequences, around 15% seen once. Material: PBMCs from blood, obtained about 12 days after vaccination. The origin of the receptors is a man aged 50-60 years who received an inactivated influenza vaccine.

This clonotype was picked up a small number of times. The chain combines TRBV6-2 or TRBV6-3 with TRBJ2-1, with TRBD2 matching over 10 bases. The CDR3 covers 18 residues. The ends lost 0 bases at V and 8 bases at J; junction bases unmatched: 13. The germline gives CDR1 MNHEY, CDR2 SVGEGT. The CDR3 bases are TGTGCCAGCAGTTACTCGACGCTGGCTAGCGGGAGTAGGTATGAGCAGTTCTTC. It translates to CASSYSTLASGSRYEQFF.

This clonotype has just a few counts. V gene TRBV18 combines with J gene TRBJ1-2; maybe TRBD1 (5 bases). The CDR3 loop spans 14 amino acids. Trimming pared 0 bases from V and 5 bases from J, leaving 10 bases between. Germline-derived CDR1 and CDR2 are KGHSH and LQKENI. Here the CDR3 DNA reads TGTGCCAGCTCACCACCGGGGGACGCTTATGGCTACACCTTC. This translates into CASSPPGDAYGYTF.

A few counts support this clonotype. This sequence joins TRBV24-1 and TRBJ2-3, with 7 bases lining up with TRBD1. The CDR3 sequence is 17 residues long. V gave up 5 bases and J gave up 0 bases; unmatched junction bases: 10. CDR1 is KGHDR, CDR2 SFDVKD, per germline. CDR3 DNA sequence: TGTGCCACCAGTGCCCTTGGGGACAGATTAAGCACAGATACGCAGTATTTT. Encoded protein: CATSALGDRLSTDTQYF.

In this sample, this clonotype turned up a few times. The rearrangement uses TRBV12-3 or TRBV12-4 and TRBJ1-5, with 8 bases identical to TRBD1. V lost 6 bases and J lost 3; bases outside the gene matches: 7. There are 15 residues in the CDR3. The CDR3 DNA reads as TGTGCCAGCAGCACGGGGACAGGATACAATCAGCCCCAGCATTTT. It encodes CASSTGTGYNQPQHF.

The chain has TRBV20-1 and TRBJ2-7; 9 bases match TRBD2. Germline V gene lookup returns CDR1 DFQATT and CDR2 SNEGSKA (reference sequence). This CDR3 spans 14 amino acids. V lost 1 base to trimming and J lost 3 bases; unmatched junction nucleotides: 4. CDR3 sequence reads: CSARVAGASYEQYF. The CDR3 region has the DNA TGCAGTGCTAGAGTAGCGGGAGCTAGCTACGAGCAGTACTTC.

This clonotype turned up a few times. The chain links TRBV2 to TRBJ2-6; TRBD1 is a possible D gene (6 bases). This CDR3 is built from 15 residues. Germline assignment: CDR1 SNHLY and CDR2 FYNNEI. Trimming removed 4 bases at V and 1 base at J, with 8 bases between. CDR3 bases: TGTGCCAGCAGTGTGAGGGGGTCTGGGGCCAACGTCCTGACTTTC. It yields the protein CASSVRGSGANVLTF.

This clonotype was seen only a few times. This sequence joins TRBV7-2 and TRBJ1-1, with 7 bases lining up with TRBD1. Germline loops: CDR1 SGHTA, CDR2 FQGNSA. J lost 6 bases, V lost 6 bases, and 10 bases had no gene match. This CDR3 is 14 amino acids long. The CDR3 reads CASRLDRVPSEAFF. DNA for the CDR3: TGTGCCAGCAGACTAGACAGGGTGCCCTCTGAAGCTTTCTTT.

The chain joins TRBV2 to TRBJ2-3; 7 bases map to TRBD1. From germline, CDR1 is SNHLY and CDR2 FYNNEI. V gave up 6 bases and J gave up 1 base; unmatched junction bases: 10. The CDR3 length is 16 residues. The CDR3 nucleotides are TGTGCCAGCAGAGCAATTGACAGGGTCGGCACAGATACGCAGTATTTT. This translates into CASRAIDRVGTDTQYF.

The rearrangement joins TRBV20-1 to TRBJ2-5; D unresolved. The CDR3 loop spans 14 amino acids. Germline-derived CDR1 and CDR2 are DFQATT and SNEGSKA (reference sequence). Trimming stripped 6 bases from V and 2 bases from J, with 16 bases between. Here the CDR3 DNA reads TGCAGTGCCAGACCCCACTTGGGTCAAGAGACCCAGTACTTC. It specifies CSARPHLGQETQYF.

There are a few counts of this clonotype. The genes are TRBV6-5 and TRBJ2-3; tentative D call: TRBD1 (6 bases). Germline V gene lookup returns CDR1 MNHEY and CDR2 SVGAGI. The CDR3 runs 15 residues. V lost 4 bases and J 5 bases, leaving 16 bases between the germline ends. The CDR3: CASSSLQGSLDTQYF. CDR3 bases: TGTGCCAGCAGTTCCCTCCAGGGGTCCCTAGATACGCAGTATTTT.

The V call is TRBV21-1, the J call TRBJ1-2. TRBV21-1 is deemed a pseudogene. This CDR3 comprises 16 residues. CDR3 nucleotide sequence: TGTGCCAGCAGCACTATCGGGCGGCGGGGGGACTATGGCTACACCTTC. Translation gives CASSTIGRRGDYGYTF.

This sequence joins TRBV28 and TRBJ1-4; 8 bases agree with TRBD1. This CDR3 has 16 amino acids. V trimming: 2 bases; J trimming: 3 bases; junction bases outside the gene matches: 5. Germline V CDR1 and CDR2: MDHEN, SYDVKM. DNA of the CDR3: TGTGCCAGCAGTTTACCCCAGGGGGCTGCTAATGAAAAACTGTTTTTT. Protein sequence: CASSLPQGAANEKLFF.

This clonotype was observed a few times. This chain connects TRBV3-1 to TRBJ2-1; TRBD2 matches at 8 bases. The CDR3 length is 16 residues. Per the germline V gene, CDR1 is LGHDT and CDR2 is YNNKEL (reference sequence). V dropped 0 bases and J dropped 6; count of bases not matched to a gene: 7. The DNA for the CDR3 is TGTGCCAGCAGCCAAGAACGGCTAGCGGGTCGCAATGAGCAGTTCTTC. Its translation: CASSQERLAGRNEQFF.

The chain recombines TRBV2 with TRBJ1-4; the D gene is possibly TRBD1 (5 bases). The CDR3 spans 14 residues. V was clipped by 2 bases and J by 8 bases, with 12 bases between them. Germline-derived CDR1 and CDR2 are SNHLY and FYNNEI. The CDR3 here is CASSESTGDEKLFF. CDR3 DNA: TGTGCCAGCAGTGAATCTACTGGGGACGAAAAACTGTTTTTT.

This clonotype was recorded many times. This chain joins TRBV12-3 or TRBV12-4 and TRBJ1-6; D is perhaps TRBD1 (6 bases). This CDR3 has 15 amino acids. Trimming shortened V by 0 bases and J by 10 bases, and 13 bases separated the two germline ends. CDR3 protein: CASSLARSGVSPLHF. The CDR3 DNA follows: TGTGCCAGCAGTTTAGCGAGGTCAGGGGTCTCACCCCTCCACTTT.

The chain joins TRBV5-1 to TRBJ1-2, with unresolved D. Trimming pared 0 bases from V and 5 bases from J, leaving 11 bases between. This CDR3 has 14 amino acids. Per the germline V gene, CDR1 is SGHRS and CDR2 is YFSETQ. The CDR3 protein is CASSLDSPEYGYTF. The CDR3 DNA sequence: TGCGCCAGCAGCTTGGATTCACCAGAGTATGGCTACACCTTC.

DNA for the CDR3: TGTGCCTCCTGGGGGACTATTATAGATACGCAGTATTTT. Translated: CASWGTIIDTQYF. This chain connects TRBV7-9 to TRBJ2-3, with 7 nucleotides matching TRBD2. The V segment lost 11 bases and the J segment 5 bases; nucleotides outside the gene matches: 10. The CDR3 totals 13 residues. Germline V gives CDR1 SEHNR, CDR2 FQNEAQ (reference sequence).

The chain carries TRBV27 and TRBJ2-7; TRBD1 is a possible D gene (5 bases). The CDR3 extends over 15 amino acids. The germline V gene has CDR1 MNHEY and CDR2 SMNVEV (reference sequence). Trimming left V 4 bases short and J 0 bases short, with 13 bases between. In DNA, the CDR3 is TGTGCCAGCAGTTCGAACAGGTTCAGCTCCTACGAGCAGTACTTC. It translates to CASSSNRFSSYEQYF.

V usage is TRBV6-2 or TRBV6-3 and J usage is TRBJ2-3, with D perhaps TRBD2 (7 bases). CDR1 is MNHEY, CDR2 SVGEGT, per germline. Trimming stripped 0 bases from V and 3 bases from J, with 16 bases between. CDR3 length equals 17 residues. The CDR3 region has the DNA TGTGCCAGCAGTTACTCGATGCGGCGGGGGCCGACAGATACGCAGTATTTT. Amino acid sequence: CASSYSMRRGPTDTQYF.

This clonotype came up a few times. The chain couples TRBV7-2 to TRBJ2-4, with D unresolved. V was trimmed by 1 base and J by 9 bases, leaving 13 bases between them. The CDR3 is 14 residues long. The germline CDR1 and CDR2 sequences are SGHTA and FQGNSA. Here the CDR3 DNA reads TGTGCCAGCAGCTTAGGTTTGACCCCGCTCATTCAGTACTTC. Amino acid sequence: CASSLGLTPLIQYF.

The gene calls are TRBV11-3 and TRBJ2-1; 9 positions match TRBD2. CDR1 and CDR2 (germline): SGHNT, YENEEA. This CDR3 spans 15 amino acids. V was pared by 5 bases and J by 7 bases, with 9 bases of the junction left unmatched. CDR3 DNA: TGTGCCAGCAGCCGTGTCGCTAGCGGGGTGAATGAGCAGTTCTTC. It codes for CASSRVASGVNEQFF.

The chain employs TRBV7-2 and TRBJ1-1; the D is unclear. CDR3 length: 15 residues. The germline gives CDR1 SGHTA, CDR2 FQGNSA. V dropped 0 bases and J dropped 2 bases, with 10 bases sitting between them. DNA for the CDR3: TGTGCCAGCAGCTTAGCCACGGGAATCAACACTGAAGCTTTCTTT. It translates to CASSLATGINTEAFF.

Ten or more counts support this clonotype. The chain uses TRBV12-3 or TRBV12-4 and TRBJ1-3; D call uncertain. CDR3 length: 13 residues. The V end lost 3 bases, the J end lost 1 base, and 4 bases lay between the germline ends. CDR3 residues: CASSLGSGNTIYF. The DNA of the CDR3 is TGTGCCAGCAGTTTGGGGTCTGGAAACACCATATATTTT.

This clonotype was detected a few times. V usage is TRBV7-2 and J usage is TRBJ2-3, with D perhaps TRBD2 (6 bases). CDR3 length: 17 amino acids. Per the germline V gene, CDR1 is SGHTA and CDR2 is FQGNSA. The V gene lost 2 bases and the J gene lost 3 bases, with 18 bases spanning the gap. The CDR3 coding sequence is TGTGCCAGCAGCTTACAAGGCGGGGCCCTCGGGACAGATACGCAGTATTTT. It specifies CASSLQGGALGTDTQYF.

The V call is TRBV4-2, the J call TRBJ2-1; tentative D call: TRBD1 (5 bases). The germline gives CDR1 LGHNA, CDR2 YNFKEQ. Trimming took off 1 base at V and 4 bases at J, with 14 bases between the two ends. CDR3 length: 16 residues. The chain's CDR3 is CASSQGGRVGYNEQFF. In nucleotides, the CDR3 is TGTGCCAGCAGCCAAGGTGGCAGGGTGGGGTACAATGAGCAGTTCTTC.

This clonotype was seen more than once but under ten times. This chain uses TRBV11-2 with TRBJ2-3; D is possibly TRBD2 (7 bases). The CDR3 is 16 amino acids. Trimming cost V 5 bases and J 2 bases, with 17 bases left between them. Looked up from germline, CDR1 is SGHAT and CDR2 is FQNNGV. CDR3 residues: CASSPFWGGPTDTQYF. In nucleotides, the CDR3 is TGTGCCAGCAGCCCCTTTTGGGGGGGGCCCACAGATACGCAGTATTTT.

This chain connects TRBV5-1 to TRBJ1-4; no clear D. Germline V lookup: CDR1 SGHRS, CDR2 YFSETQ. V dropped 1 base and J dropped 3 bases, with 7 bases sitting between them. The CDR3 is 14 amino acids. DNA of the CDR3: TGCGCCAGCAGCTTGAGGACCGCTAATGAAAAACTGTTTTTT. This codes for CASSLRTANEKLFF. The variable domain in full, completed from reference TRBV5-1 and TRBJ1-4, reads KAGVTQTPRYLIKTRGQQVTLSCSPISGHRSVSWYQQTPGQGLQFLFEYFSETQRNKGNFPGRFSGRQFSNSRSEMNVSTLELGDSALYLCASSLRTANEKLFFGSGTQLSVL.